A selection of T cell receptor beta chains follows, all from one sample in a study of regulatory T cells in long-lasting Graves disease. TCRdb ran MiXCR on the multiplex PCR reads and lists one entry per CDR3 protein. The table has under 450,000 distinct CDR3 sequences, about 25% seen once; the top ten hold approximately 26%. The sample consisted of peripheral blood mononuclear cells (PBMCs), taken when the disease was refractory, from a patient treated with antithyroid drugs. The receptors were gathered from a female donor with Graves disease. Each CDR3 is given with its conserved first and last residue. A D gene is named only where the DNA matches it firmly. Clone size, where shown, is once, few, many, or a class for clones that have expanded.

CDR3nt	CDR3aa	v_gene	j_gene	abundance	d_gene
TGTGCCAGCAGCCAAGACTACCTCTCCTACGAGCAGTACTTC	CASSQDYLSYEQYF	TRBV3-1	TRBJ2-7	many	NA
TGTGCCGAAGGCGGAGGGAGCACCGGGGAGCTGTTTTTT	CAEGGGSTGELFF	TRBV12-3/TRBV12-4	TRBJ2-2	NA	NA
TGTGCCACCAGTGACCTTGTGCGTTCTGGGGCCAACGTCCTGACTTTC	CATSDLVRSGANVLTF	TRBV24-1	TRBJ2-6	many	NA
TGTGCCAGCAAACTGCATCCGAGCTCCTACGAGCAGTACTTC	CASKLHPSSYEQYF	TRBV2	TRBJ2-7	few	NA
TGCAGTGCTGGGCTTCTAGCGGGAGAAGGAGAGACCCAGTACTTC	CSAGLLAGEGETQYF	TRBV20-1	TRBJ2-5	many	TRBD2
TGTGCCAGCAGCTCCCTGGTTGGGGCTGAGGCCTACGAGCAGTACTTC	CASSSLVGAEAYEQYF	TRBV11-2	TRBJ2-7	many	NA
TGTGCCAGCAGTACCCAGGGGGCAGCTAATGAAAAACTGTTTTTT	CASSTQGAANEKLFF	TRBV28	TRBJ1-4	many	TRBD1
TGCGCCAGCAGCCAAGTTGACAACTCCCCATTTTACGAGCAGTACTTC	CASSQVDNSPFYEQYF	TRBV4-1	TRBJ2-7	NA	NA
TGTGCCACCAGCAGGGATGCGAACACTGAAGCTTTCTTT	CATSRDANTEAFF	TRBV15	TRBJ1-1	few	NA
TGTGCCAGTTCCGCTAGCGGGATTGGTGAGCAGTTCTTC	CASSASGIGEQFF	TRBV6-1	TRBJ2-1	few	TRBD2
TGCAGTGCTTGGACGACGACCGGGACGTCCGAGCAGTACTTC	CSAWTTTGTSEQYF	TRBV20-1	TRBJ2-7	NA	NA
TGTGCCAGCAGCGGAGCAGGGGGCCCTGGGAACTATGGCTACACCTTC	CASSGAGGPGNYGYTF	TRBV25-1	TRBJ1-2	NA	TRBD1
TGTGCCAGTGGGTTTGGGTCCCTCTACGAGCAGTACTTC	CASGFGSLYEQYF	TRBV19	TRBJ2-7	many	NA
TGTGCCAGCAGTGAAGTTGTGGGACGGAATGAGCAGTTCTTC	CASSEVVGRNEQFF	TRBV2	TRBJ2-1	NA	NA
TGTGCCAGCACGGACAGGAGCGGTGGGTTTGGCTACACCTTC	CASTDRSGGFGYTF	TRBV2	TRBJ1-2	many	TRBD1
TGTGCCAGCAGTACGCTATACGGACTAGCCAAAAACATTCAGTACTTC	CASSTLYGLAKNIQYF	TRBV2	TRBJ2-4	many	NA
TGTGCCAGCAGTTACTCCAGGGCACGCTCACCCCTCCACTTT	CASSYSRARSPLHF	TRBV6-5	TRBJ1-6	NA	NA
TGTGCCAGCCAGATAAGGCCCAGTGATGGCTACACCTTC	CASQIRPSDGYTF	TRBV12-3/TRBV12-4	TRBJ1-2	medium-sized	NA
TGTGCCACCAGCAGAGGCTCCGGAGCTTTCTTT	CATSRGSGAFF	TRBV15	TRBJ1-1	NA	NA
TGCAGTGCTCAACGGGACGCAGCCTACGAGCAGTACTTC	CSAQRDAAYEQYF	TRBV20-1	TRBJ2-7	NA	NA
TGTGCCAGCAGCTTGGCCAATGGAGGATTCGATCAGTACTTC	CASSLANGGFDQYF	TRBV5-6	TRBJ2-5	few	NA
TGTGCCAGCAGTTTAGCCCAGGGGAGGGGCACTGAAGCTTTCTTT	CASSLAQGRGTEAFF	TRBV12-3/TRBV12-4	TRBJ1-1	many	NA
TGCGCCAGCAGCTTGGAGGGTGGGGGACCGAACACTGAAGCTTTCTTT	CASSLEGGGPNTEAFF	TRBV5-1	TRBJ1-1	few	NA
TGTGCCAGCAGTGCGGAGACAGGCCGTAATCAGCCCCAGCATTTT	CASSAETGRNQPQHF	TRBV2	TRBJ1-5	many	NA
TGTGCCAGCAGTGGCTCTAGCGGGAGTCTCTCCTACGAGCAGTACTTC	CASSGSSGSLSYEQYF	TRBV6-1	TRBJ2-7	few	TRBD2
TGTGCCAGCAGTGAGCTCAGGGTTGGAAACACCATATATTTT	CASSELRVGNTIYF	TRBV2	TRBJ1-3	many	NA
TGTGCCAGCAGCTTAGCGGGGGGGACCCAGTACTTC	CASSLAGGTQYF	TRBV7-8	TRBJ2-5	few	NA
TGCGCCAGCAGCCAAGCCGGATGGCCCATGAACACTGAAGCTTTCTTT	CASSQAGWPMNTEAFF	TRBV4-1	TRBJ1-1	once	NA
TGCGCCAGCAGCGGGTGGGACACTGAAGCTTTCTTT	CASSGWDTEAFF	TRBV5-1	TRBJ1-1	once	NA
TGTGCCAGCAGTTACCCGCGCCGGGACATTCGGGTGAGGCAGTACTTC	CASSYPRRDIRVRQYF	TRBV6-5	TRBJ2-7	many	NA
TGTGCCACCAGCAGAGAGAACTATGGCTACACCTTC	CATSRENYGYTF	TRBV15	TRBJ1-2	NA	NA
TGTGCCAGCAGCTTTCTGACTAGCGGGAGTCGCGAGCAGTACTTC	CASSFLTSGSREQYF	TRBV11-2	TRBJ2-7	many	TRBD2
TGCAGTGCTAGAGACTTAGGACAGGGCGTTTACGAGCAGTACTTC	CSARDLGQGVYEQYF	TRBV20-1	TRBJ2-7	few	TRBD1
TGTGCCAGCAGCGGACAGGGCGGCTACACCTTC	CASSGQGGYTF	TRBV12-3/TRBV12-4	TRBJ1-2	many	TRBD1
TGTGCCAGTAGTCCCCGGTCAGGATGGGGGTTAGGGAATCAGCCCCAGCATTTT	CASSPRSGWGLGNQPQHF	TRBV19	TRBJ1-5	NA	NA
TGTGCCAGCAGGACCGGGACAGGGGGGATTTACGAGCAGTACTTC	CASRTGTGGIYEQYF	TRBV27	TRBJ2-7	few	TRBD1
TGCGCCAGCAGCTTGGACGCCTCCAGGAATTCACCCCTCCACTTT	CASSLDASRNSPLHF	TRBV5-1	TRBJ1-6	NA	NA
TGTGCCAGCAGCCGGGGACAGCCTCAAGAGACCCAGTACTTC	CASSRGQPQETQYF	TRBV13	TRBJ2-5	NA	TRBD1
TGCAGCGTTCGAGCGGGAGTCTACGAGCAGTACTTC	CSVRAGVYEQYF	TRBV29-1	TRBJ2-7	few	TRBD2
TGTGCCAGTACCCCGGACAGGGGGGTGGTAGGCTACACCTTC	CASTPDRGVVGYTF	TRBV19	TRBJ1-2	few	TRBD1
TGCAGTGCTAGAAAAAACAGGGGGCCTTTCCCTGAGCAGTACTTC	CSARKNRGPFPEQYF	TRBV20-1	TRBJ2-7	NA	TRBD1
TGCAGCGTTGAAGTTGGCGGAGATAGCAATCAGCCCCAGCATTTT	CSVEVGGDSNQPQHF	TRBV29-1	TRBJ1-5	few	NA
TGTGCCAGCAGCGGACGGATCAATGAAAAACTGTTTTTT	CASSGRINEKLFF	TRBV7-2	TRBJ1-4	many	NA
TGTGCCAGTAGTGGAGCGGACAGGGCAAAAGAAAAACTGTTTTTT	CASSGADRAKEKLFF	TRBV19	TRBJ1-4	many	TRBD1
TGTGCCAGCAGCCAACAGGGGGCAATCAGCAATCAGCCCCAGCATTTT	CASSQQGAISNQPQHF	TRBV7-2	TRBJ1-5	few	TRBD1
TGTGCCAGCAGTTTGGGGACAAACGGGGAGCTGTTTTTT	CASSLGTNGELFF	TRBV28	TRBJ2-2	many	NA
TGTGCCAGCAGCTTAGCTGCGACTAGCGGGCGTGGCACCGGGGAGCTGTTTTTT	CASSLAATSGRGTGELFF	TRBV11-3	TRBJ2-2	many	TRBD2
TGCAGCGCCGGCACGGGACACTTCTACGAGCAGTACTTC	CSAGTGHFYEQYF	TRBV29-1	TRBJ2-7	NA	NA
TGTGCCAGCAGTTTATCTACGGGTCAAGAGACCCAGTACTTC	CASSLSTGQETQYF	TRBV27	TRBJ2-5	few	NA
TGTGCCACCAGTGATGGGACAAGCCGGAAGATCTACGAGCAGTACTTC	CATSDGTSRKIYEQYF	TRBV24-1	TRBJ2-7	NA	NA
TGTGCCAGTAGACCCAGGGACACCGGAGGGAGCAATCAGCCCCAGCATTTT	CASRPRDTGGSNQPQHF	TRBV19	TRBJ1-5	NA	NA
TGTGCCAGCAGTACCTTGGTCAGATCCGGACAAAAAAAAGAGACCCAGTACTTC	CASSTLVRSGQKKETQYF	TRBV6-1	TRBJ2-5	NA	NA
TGTGCCAGCAGACAGTTTGAAGCTTTCTTT	CASRQFEAFF	TRBV2	TRBJ1-1	many	NA
TGCAGCGTTCGAGGGACTAACACCGGGGAGCTGTTTTTT	CSVRGTNTGELFF	TRBV29-1	TRBJ2-2	many	NA
TGTGCCAGCAGTTTGTTGACAGAGAACACTGAAGCTTTCTTT	CASSLLTENTEAFF	TRBV6-5	TRBJ1-1	NA	NA